This T cell receptor beta chain emerged from a study of blood T cell repertoires in COVID-19. Study information: Collection of acute and convalescent COVID-19 samples took place in the United States, Italy and Spain. Nucleic acid was either cDNA or gDNA, and it came from T cells, B-cell-depleted T cells, or PBMCs.

Original data processing: The assay estimated nucleated cells by amplifying reference gene primers. The repertoire was sequenced with immunoSEQ multiplex PCR; TCRdb's copy has only in-frame clones and lacks some. The V and J calls and the clone size are those of that table, but D and trimming were determined from the DNA. The repertoire holds around 260,000 clones, with over 80% as singletons. Per germline, CDR1 MGHRA and CDR2 YSYEKL. CDR3 length equals 16 residues. Trimming took 1 base from V and 8 from J; bases not matched to a gene: 11. The clonotype comes from a woman aged 40 to 49 who had recovered from COVID-19. The material sequenced was peripheral blood. The rearrangement links TRBV4-1 to TRBJ1-2; 9 bases agree with TRBD1. The CDR3 nucleotides read TGCGCCAGCAGCCAAGGTCGTGGACAGGGGAAAAAAGGCTACACCTTC. It translates to CASSQGRGQGKKGYTF.